This entry is about one TCR beta chain. The CDR3 length is 15 residues. Germline V gives CDR1 SGHTA, CDR2 FQGTGA. Between the trimmed V and J ends, which lost 5 bases and 3 bases, there was a span of 13 bases. Treatment meaning: 19 received Ad26.COV2.S at low or high dose, single or two shots; 5 received placebo; per-sample allocation not given. Specimens were obtained on day 63 following the first vaccine or placebo injection. These data come from a study of Ad26.COV2.S vaccination and SARS-CoV-2 variants. Study background: The COV1001 Ad26.COV2.S trial arm included the donor.

The assay was immunoSEQ multiplex PCR, and TCRdb's table has in-frame clones only and misses some. The table has approximately 410,000 clones, 70% to 90% seen once. V and J are TRBV7-3 and TRBJ1-4; D not resolved. The source of this sequence is a person between 18 and 60 years old who received the Ad26.COV2.S COVID-19 vaccine or a placebo. The source material was peripheral blood, sampled in a trial of Ad26.COV2.S vaccine versus placebo. As DNA, the CDR3 is TGTGCCAGCAGCCCGGGTCTGGTCTCTAATGAAAAACTGTTTTTT. Amino acids: CASSPGLVSNEKLFF.